This T cell receptor (beta chain) appears in the sequencing data of a study of T cells of healthy individuals. The germline gives CDR1 SGHNT, CDR2 YYREEE (reference sequence). Trimming took 0 bases from V and 7 from J, leaving 17 bases between them. The CDR3 spans 17 residues. In TCRdb, the 5' RACE reads were re-called with MiXCR into one record per CDR3 protein. Of approximately 89,000 distinct CDR3 sequences listed, approximately 5.4% are singletons. The sample holds many counts of this clonotype. The TCR was taken from a female donor in good health. This chain links TRBV5-4 with TRBJ1-6, with a weak D call TRBD1 (6 bases). The CDR3 DNA is TGTGCCAGCAGCTTGGGGTCCTCAGGGGTGACGAATTCACCCCTCCACTTT. This gives the protein CASSLGSSGVTNSPLHF. The full variable domain, in which reference TRBV5-4 and TRBJ1-6 provide the parts outside the CDR3, is ETGVTQSPTHLIKTRGQQVTLRCSSQSGHNTVSWYQQALGQGPQFIFQYYREEENGRGNFPPRFSGLQFPNYSSELNVNALELDDSALYLCASSLGSSGVTNSPLHFGNGTRLTVT.